These 26 T cell receptor beta chains were sequenced from one sample in a study of Graves' ophthalmopathy and Graves' hyperthyroidism. Using RNA transcripts, the TCR beta CDR3 regions were amplified. HTBI primers served in a first-round RT-PCR, which a second-round multiplex PCR followed. MiXCR was run by TCRdb on the multiplex PCR reads, yielding one entry per CDR3 protein. The sample records 230,000 or so distinct CDR3 sequences, around 50% being singletons. Sequencing was carried out using peripheral blood. The receptors derive from an adult man with Graves' ophthalmopathy.

This rearrangement joins TRBV10-3 to TRBJ1-4; weak D call: TRBD1 (5 bases). The ends were cut back, 7 bases at V and 0 bases at J, with 18 bases in the middle. Germline-derived CDR1 and CDR2 are ENHRY and SYGVKD. The CDR3 is 17 amino acids. The CDR3 region is CAITPGLAGATNEKLFF. The CDR3 DNA reads as TGTGCCATCACCCCGGGACTAGCGGGAGCAACTAATGAAAAACTGTTTTTT.

The gene calls are TRBV12-3 or TRBV12-4 and TRBJ1-2; 8 nucleotides match TRBD1. The CDR3 is 11 amino acids. With V trimmed by 6 bases and J by 12 bases, 6 bases remained unmatched. The CDR3 DNA reads TGTGCCAGCAGGCAGGGGGCAGGAAACACCTTC. Protein sequence: CASRQGAGNTF.

Concerning this clonotype itself: A much larger clone differs from this one at a single base, so this may be a read error. This chain links TRBV7-2 with TRBJ1-1, with D maybe TRBD1 (5 bases). Trimming pared 5 bases from V and 3 bases from J, leaving 13 bases between. CDR1 SGHTA and CDR2 FQGNSA come from the germline V gene. This CDR3 comprises 14 residues. CDR3 in amino acids: CASSPWGGDTEAFF. CDR3 nucleotides: TGTGCCAGCAGCCCTTGGGGGGGGGACACTGAAGCTTTCTTT.

The V gene is TRBV28, the J gene TRBJ1-5, with D uncertain. Looked up from germline, CDR1 is MDHEN and CDR2 is SYDVKM. The CDR3 covers 14 residues. Deletions cut 7 bases from V and 0 bases from J, with 10 bases between. CDR3 region: CASTTLDSNQPQHF. CDR3 bases: TGTGCCAGCACGACACTCGATAGCAATCAGCCCCAGCATTTT.

This clonotype was seen a handful of times. The chain employs TRBV7-9 and TRBJ1-1; D remains unclear. Germline loops: CDR1 SEHNR, CDR2 FQNEAQ (reference sequence). This CDR3 contains 14 residues. The V gene lost 5 bases and the J gene lost 1 base, with 11 bases spanning the gap. For the CDR3, the DNA is TGTGCCAGCAGCCTCTCGACACCGAACACTGAAGCTTTCTTT. It translates to CASSLSTPNTEAFF. The entire variable domain, with the rest obtained from reference TRBV7-9 and TRBJ1-1, is as follows: DTGVSQNPRHKITKRGQNVTFRCDPISEHNRLYWYRQTLGQGPEFLTYFQNEAQLEKSRLLSDRFSAERPKGSFSTLEIQRTEQGDSAMYLCASSLSTPNTEAFFGQGTRLTVV.

This sequence joins TRBV20-1 and TRBJ2-7, with TRBD2 as a possible D gene (5 bases). Trimming cost V 0 bases and J 2 bases, with 11 bases left between them. CDR3 size: 14 residues. Per germline, CDR1 DFQATT and CDR2 SNEGSKA (reference sequence). The CDR3 nucleotides read TGCAGTGCTAGAGATGAAGGACTGACCTACGAGCAGTACTTC. Amino acids: CSARDEGLTYEQYF.

This clonotype appeared a few times. V and J are TRBV20-1 and TRBJ1-2; 7 bases line up with TRBD1. J was trimmed by 1 base and V by 0 bases; bases with no gene match: 5. CDR1 is DFQATT, CDR2 SNEGSKA, per germline (reference sequence). The length of the CDR3 is 15 residues. This chain's CDR3 is CSARDRDRDNYGYTF. The CDR3 DNA reads TGCAGTGCTAGAGATCGGGACAGAGATAACTATGGCTACACCTTC.

This clonotype was picked up many times. The chain is built from TRBV20-1 and TRBJ1-2; D ambiguous. Germline V gene lookup returns CDR1 DFQATT and CDR2 SNEGSKA (reference sequence). Trimming shortened V by 5 bases and J by 8 bases, and 15 bases separated the two germline ends. CDR3 length equals 12 residues. Written as DNA, the CDR3 is TGCAGTGCTGAGCCTTCGGTGAGAGGCTACACCTTC. Its translation: CSAEPSVRGYTF.

The rearrangement joins TRBV7-2 to TRBJ2-4; D call uncertain. CDR3 length equals 14 residues. The V gene's germline CDR1 is SGHTA and CDR2 FQGNSA. With 1 base removed from V and 0 bases from J, the gap between germline ends came to 4 bases. CDR3 in DNA: TGTGCCAGCAGCTTAGGTGTAGCCAAAAACATTCAGTACTTC. It encodes CASSLGVAKNIQYF.

The rearrangement uses TRBV5-1 and TRBJ2-7; perhaps TRBD2 as D (5 bases). From germline, CDR1 is SGHRS and CDR2 YFSETQ. With 0 bases removed from V and 2 bases from J, the gap between germline ends came to 15 bases. The CDR3 length is 16 residues. The CDR3 here is CASSLAGRTLTYEQYF. The CDR3 DNA is TGCGCCAGCAGCTTGGCCGGACGGACTCTGACCTACGAGCAGTACTTC.

CDR3 protein: CASSFSQGSNYGYTF. The DNA of the CDR3 is TGCGCCAGCAGCTTTAGCCAGGGGTCGAACTATGGCTACACCTTC. The genes are TRBV5-1 and TRBJ1-2; D perhaps matches TRBD1 (6 bases). The germline V gene encodes CDR1 SGHRS and CDR2 YFSETQ. V dropped 2 bases and J dropped 2 bases, with 13 bases sitting between them. CDR3 length: 15 residues. The full variable domain, in which reference TRBV5-1 and TRBJ1-2 provide the parts outside the CDR3, is KAGVTQTPRYLIKTRGQQVTLSCSPISGHRSVSWYQQTPGQGLQFLFEYFSETQRNKGNFPGRFSGRQFSNSRSEMNVSTLELGDSALYLCASSFSQGSNYGYTFGSGTRLTVV.

There are a few counts of this clonotype. This chain links TRBV20-1 with TRBJ2-7, with 8 bases that match TRBD2. CDR3 length: 12 residues. The V and J ends lost 6 bases and 6 bases, in that order; junction bases with no gene match: 7. Germline CDR1 DFQATT, CDR2 SNEGSKA (reference sequence). The CDR3 coding sequence is TGCAGTGCGCCCGGGACTAGGGGCGAGCAGTACTTC. Encoded protein: CSAPGTRGEQYF.

The chain links TRBV5-1 to TRBJ2-2; no reliable D call. The V and J ends lost 1 base and 0 bases respectively, with 13 bases between them. The CDR3 length is 17 residues. The germline CDR1 and CDR2 sequences are SGHRS and YFSETQ. The CDR3 nucleotides are TGCGCCAGCAGCTTGAGGGTGGCGACAACGAACACCGGGGAGCTGTTTTTT. This gives the protein CASSLRVATTNTGELFF.

The rearrangement uses TRBV5-1 and TRBJ2-5; D is perhaps TRBD1 (6 bases). The CDR3 spans 14 residues. The germline V gene has CDR1 SGHRS and CDR2 YFSETQ. Trimming took off 4 bases at V and 1 base at J, with 11 bases between the two ends. The CDR3 region has the DNA TGCGCCAGCAGCCTCCGACAGGCCCAAGAGACCCAGTACTTC. Its translation: CASSLRQAQETQYF.

The chain employs TRBV20-1 and TRBJ1-2; possible D gene TRBD1, 5 bases. Trimming left V 7 bases short and J 0 bases short, with 18 bases between. The CDR3 spans 15 residues. Germline loops: CDR1 DFQATT, CDR2 SNEGSKA (reference sequence). Written as DNA, the CDR3 is TGCAGTGTTAGGGACCCGTTAAAACCTAACTATGGCTACACCTTC. Translation: CSVRDPLKPNYGYTF.

The chain uses TRBV6-5 and TRBJ2-5, with D possibly being TRBD1 (6 bases). Trimming pared 6 bases from V and 5 bases from J, leaving 16 bases between. Germline CDR1 MNHEY, CDR2 SVGAGI. The CDR3 consists of 14 residues. The CDR3: CASRGTWGRETQYF. The CDR3, as DNA: TGTGCCAGCAGGGGGACATGGGGTCGGGAGACCCAGTACTTC.

This clonotype has a count of ten or more. The rearrangement links TRBV24-1 to TRBJ1-5; D is uncertain. Germline lookup yields CDR1 KGHDR and CDR2 SFDVKD. Trimming took off 1 base at V and 5 bases at J, with 8 bases between the two ends. The CDR3 spans 14 residues. The DNA of the CDR3 is TGTGCCACCAGTGATTTTGGCTCCTATCAGCCCCAGCATTTT. It yields the protein CATSDFGSYQPQHF.

CDR3 in DNA: TGTGCCAGCAGCGCCCTCCGGACTACGATCTACGAGCAGTACTTC. It translates to CASSALRTTIYEQYF. The chain has TRBV5-8 and TRBJ2-7; a weak D match, TRBD2 (6 bases). Looked up from germline, CDR1 is SGHTS and CDR2 is YDEGEE. Trimming removed 4 bases from V and 3 bases from J, with 17 bases in between. The CDR3 is 15 amino acids.

This chain joins TRBV5-1 and TRBJ2-5, with D possibly being TRBD1 or TRBD2 (5 bases each). Germline assignment: CDR1 SGHRS and CDR2 YFSETQ. Between the trimmed V and J ends, which lost 4 bases and 5 bases, there was a span of 21 bases. The CDR3 contains 16 residues. Here the CDR3 DNA reads TGCGCCAGCAGCAGACCCGTCGGGGCAGGGTCGGAGACCCAGTACTTC. Protein: CASSRPVGAGSETQYF.

The genes are TRBV4-1 and TRBJ1-2, with a possible D match to TRBD1 (5 bases). CDR1 MGHRA and CDR2 YSYEKL come from the germline V gene. This CDR3 spans 14 amino acids. The germline V and J ends were trimmed by 0 bases and 3 bases, with 8 bases remaining between them. The DNA of the CDR3 is TGCGCCAGCAGCCAAGAATCCAGGGACTATGGCTACACCTTC. Its translation is CASSQESRDYGYTF.

As for this clonotype: One end of the junction does not line up with germline, which may come from a read error. V and J are TRBV10-3 and TRBJ1-1; the D is unclear. There are 11 residues in the CDR3. Germline CDR1 is ENHRY and CDR2 is SYGVKD. The CDR3 region is CASSYSSEAFF. CDR3 coding DNA: TGTGCCAGCAGTTACTCCAGTGAAGCTTTCTTT.

V gene TRBV7-8 combines with J gene TRBJ2-5, with D possibly being TRBD2 (6 bases). This CDR3 has 15 residues. V gave up 8 bases and J gave up 5 bases, with 21 bases separating them. Germline loops: CDR1 SGHVS, CDR2 FQNEAQ. DNA of the CDR3: TGTGCCAGCGCGACCGGGACTTCCGTCGGGGAGACCCAGTACTTC. It specifies CASATGTSVGETQYF.

The CDR3 region has the DNA TGTGCCAGCAGTGCGGGACTAGCCTCCACCGGGGAGCTGTTTTTT. Translation gives CASSAGLASTGELFF. V and J are TRBV2 and TRBJ2-2; 9 bases are shared with TRBD2. Germline CDR1 and CDR2: SNHLY and FYNNEI. The CDR3 covers 15 residues. After removal of 4 bases from V and 4 bases from J, the junction contained 4 bases not matched to a gene.

The chain couples TRBV29-1 to TRBJ1-2, with 9 bases aligning to TRBD1. Looked up from germline, CDR1 is SQVTM and CDR2 is ANQGSEA. This CDR3 contains 13 residues. Trimming took 7 bases from V and 5 from J; bases not matched to a gene: 8. CDR3 region: CSAVQGAGYGYTF. CDR3 bases: TGCAGCGCAGTACAGGGGGCAGGGTATGGCTACACCTTC.

The gene calls are TRBV5-5 and TRBJ1-4; D not resolved. Per the germline V gene, CDR1 is SGHKS and CDR2 is YYEKEE (reference sequence). CDR3 length: 14 amino acids. Deletions cut 4 bases from V and 5 bases from J, with 12 bases between. In DNA form, the CDR3 reads TGTGCCAGCAGCGGTGCGACGGTGAATGAAAAACTGTTTTTT. Protein sequence: CASSGATVNEKLFF.

The V and J genes are TRBV14 and TRBJ1-2; 7 bases match TRBD1. The germline V gene encodes CDR1 SGHDN and CDR2 FVKESK. With V trimmed by 1 base and J by 8 bases, 4 bases remained unmatched. This CDR3 is built from 13 residues. The CDR3 sequence is CASSQGQGNGYTF. For the CDR3, the DNA is TGTGCCAGCAGCCAAGGACAGGGCAACGGCTACACCTTC.